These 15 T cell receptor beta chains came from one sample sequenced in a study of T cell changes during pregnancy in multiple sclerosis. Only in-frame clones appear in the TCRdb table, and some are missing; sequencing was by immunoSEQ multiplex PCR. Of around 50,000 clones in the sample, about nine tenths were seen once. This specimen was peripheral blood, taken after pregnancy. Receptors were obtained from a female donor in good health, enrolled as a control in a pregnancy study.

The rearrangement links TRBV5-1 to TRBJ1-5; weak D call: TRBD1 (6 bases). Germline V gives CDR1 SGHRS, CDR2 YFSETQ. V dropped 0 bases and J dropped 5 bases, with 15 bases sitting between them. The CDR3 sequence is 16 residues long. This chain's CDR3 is CASSLGAGESHQPQHF. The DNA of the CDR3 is TGCGCCAGCAGCTTGGGGGCAGGGGAAAGTCATCAGCCCCAGCATTTT. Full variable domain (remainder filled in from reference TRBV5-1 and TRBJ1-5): KAGVTQTPRYLIKTRGQQVTLSCSPISGHRSVSWYQQTPGQGLQFLFEYFSETQRNKGNFPGRFSGRQFSNSRSEMNVSTLELGDSALYLCASSLGAGESHQPQHFGDGTRLSIL.

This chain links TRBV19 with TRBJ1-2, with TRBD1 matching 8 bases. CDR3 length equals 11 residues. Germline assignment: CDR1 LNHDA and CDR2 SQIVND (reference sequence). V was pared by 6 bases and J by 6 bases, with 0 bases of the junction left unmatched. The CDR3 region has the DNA TGTGCCAGTAGACAGGGGGATGGCTACACCTTC. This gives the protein CASRQGDGYTF.

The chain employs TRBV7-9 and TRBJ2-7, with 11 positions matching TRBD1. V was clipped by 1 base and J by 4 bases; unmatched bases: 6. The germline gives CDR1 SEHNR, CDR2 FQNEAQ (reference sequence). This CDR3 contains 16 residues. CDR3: CASSLGTGGFGYEQYF. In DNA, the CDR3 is TGTGCCAGCAGCTTAGGGACAGGGGGCTTCGGGTACGAGCAGTACTTC. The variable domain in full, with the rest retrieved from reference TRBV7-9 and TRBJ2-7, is DTGVSQNPRHKITKRGQNVTFRCDPISEHNRLYWYRQTLGQGPEFLTYFQNEAQLEKSRLLSDRFSAERPKGSFSTLEIQRTEQGDSAMYLCASSLGTGGFGYEQYFGPGTRLTVT.

CDR3 in DNA: TGTGCCAGCAGCTTACAGGGCCGGGGGAAGGCTTTCTTT. Amino acid sequence: CASSLQGRGKAFF. V usage is TRBV7-2 and J usage is TRBJ1-1; maybe TRBD1 (5 bases). Trimming took 2 bases from V and 11 from J, leaving 15 bases between them. CDR3 length: 13 residues. CDR1 is SGHTA and CDR2 is FQGNSA in the germline V gene. The entire variable domain, with the rest obtained from reference TRBV7-2 and TRBJ1-1, is as follows: GAGVSQSPSNKVTEKGKDVELRCDPISGHTALYWYRQSLGQGLEFLIYFQGNSAPDKSGLPSDRFSAERTGGSVSTLTIQRTQQEDSAVYLCASSLQGRGKAFFGQGTRLTVV.

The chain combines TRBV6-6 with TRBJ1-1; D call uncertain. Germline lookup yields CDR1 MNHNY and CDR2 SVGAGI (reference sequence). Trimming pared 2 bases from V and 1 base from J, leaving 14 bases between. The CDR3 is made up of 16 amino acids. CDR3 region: CASSYPRGGKNTEAFF. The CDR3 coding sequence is TGTGCCAGCAGTTACCCACGGGGAGGAAAGAACACTGAAGCTTTCTTT.

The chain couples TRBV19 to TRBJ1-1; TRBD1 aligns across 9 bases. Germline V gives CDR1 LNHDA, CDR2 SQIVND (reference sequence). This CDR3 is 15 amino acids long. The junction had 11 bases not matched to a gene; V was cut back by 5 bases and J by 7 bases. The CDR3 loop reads CASSPRQGELYEAFF. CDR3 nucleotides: TGTGCCAGTAGTCCGCGACAGGGGGAATTGTATGAAGCTTTCTTT.

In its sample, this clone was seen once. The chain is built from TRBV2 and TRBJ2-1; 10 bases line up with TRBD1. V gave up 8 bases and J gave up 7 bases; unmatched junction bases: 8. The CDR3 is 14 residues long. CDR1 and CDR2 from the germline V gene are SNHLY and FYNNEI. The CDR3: CASPERQGANEQFF. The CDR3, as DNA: TGTGCCAGCCCTGAAAGACAGGGGGCTAATGAGCAGTTCTTC.

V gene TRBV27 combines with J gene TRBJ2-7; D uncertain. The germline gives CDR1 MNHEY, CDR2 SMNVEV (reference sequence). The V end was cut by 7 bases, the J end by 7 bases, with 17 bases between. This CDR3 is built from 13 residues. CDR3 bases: TGTGCCAGCAAGAAGATCACGGCCGGGGAGCAGTACTTC. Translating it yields CASKKITAGEQYF.

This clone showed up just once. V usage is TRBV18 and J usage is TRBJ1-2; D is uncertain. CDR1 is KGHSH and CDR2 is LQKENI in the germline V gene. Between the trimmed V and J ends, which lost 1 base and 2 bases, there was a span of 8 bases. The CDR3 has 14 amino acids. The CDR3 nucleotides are TGTGCCAGCTCACCACAGGAACAGAACTATGGCTACACCTTC. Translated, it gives CASSPQEQNYGYTF.

CDR3 sequence reads: CASSRRYEQYF. The DNA for the CDR3 is TGTGCCAGCAGTCGTCGCTACGAGCAGTACTTC. This sequence joins TRBV2 and TRBJ2-7; D uncertain. The CDR3 covers 11 residues. Germline V CDR1 and CDR2: SNHLY, FYNNEI. V shed 5 bases and J shed 3 bases, with 5 bases lying between them. The full variable domain, its missing parts supplied by reference TRBV2 and TRBJ2-7, is EPEVTQTPSHQVTQMGQEVILRCVPISNHLYFYWYRQILGQKVEFLVSFYNNEISEKSEIFDDQFSVERPDGSNFTLKIRSTKLEDSAMYFCASSRRYEQYFGPGTRLTVT.

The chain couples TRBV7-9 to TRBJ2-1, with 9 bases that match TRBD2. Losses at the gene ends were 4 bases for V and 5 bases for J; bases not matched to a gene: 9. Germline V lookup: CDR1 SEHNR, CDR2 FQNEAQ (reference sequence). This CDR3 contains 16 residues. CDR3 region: CASSSLAGGLHNEQFF. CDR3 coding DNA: TGTGCCAGCAGCTCTCTCGCGGGAGGGCTCCACAATGAGCAGTTCTTC.

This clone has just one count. The CDR3 DNA reads TGTGCCAGCATCGCCCTTCATACTGGTACAGATACGCAGTATTTT. Translating it yields CASIALHTGTDTQYF. The chain couples TRBV6-5 to TRBJ2-3; D call uncertain. Trimming removed 7 bases at V and 3 bases at J, with 17 bases between. This CDR3 spans 15 amino acids. Per the germline V gene, CDR1 is MNHEY and CDR2 is SVGAGI.

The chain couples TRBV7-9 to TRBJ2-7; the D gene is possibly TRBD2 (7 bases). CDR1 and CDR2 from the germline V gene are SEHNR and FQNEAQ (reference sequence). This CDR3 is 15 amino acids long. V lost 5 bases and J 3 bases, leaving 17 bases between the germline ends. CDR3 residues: CASSPRGAADYEQYF. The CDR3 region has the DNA TGTGCCAGCAGCCCCCGGGGGGCGGCGGACTACGAGCAGTACTTC.

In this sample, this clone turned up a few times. The chain's CDR3 is CASSYSRTGGEKLFF. DNA of the CDR3: TGTGCCAGCAGTTACTCCAGGACAGGGGGTGAAAAACTGTTTTTT. V is TRBV6-6 and J is TRBJ1-4; TRBD1 matches at 10 bases. CDR3 length: 15 amino acids. CDR1 and CDR2 from the germline V gene are MNHNY and SVGAGI (reference sequence). The ends lost 0 bases at V and 7 bases at J; junction bases unmatched: 2.

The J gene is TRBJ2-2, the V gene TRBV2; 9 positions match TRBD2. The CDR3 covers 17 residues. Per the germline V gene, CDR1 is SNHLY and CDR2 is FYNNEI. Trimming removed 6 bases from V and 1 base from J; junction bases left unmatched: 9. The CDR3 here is CASSGRLSGGNTGELFF. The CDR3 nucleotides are TGTGCCAGCAGCGGGCGCCTTAGCGGGGGGAACACCGGGGAGCTGTTTTTT.